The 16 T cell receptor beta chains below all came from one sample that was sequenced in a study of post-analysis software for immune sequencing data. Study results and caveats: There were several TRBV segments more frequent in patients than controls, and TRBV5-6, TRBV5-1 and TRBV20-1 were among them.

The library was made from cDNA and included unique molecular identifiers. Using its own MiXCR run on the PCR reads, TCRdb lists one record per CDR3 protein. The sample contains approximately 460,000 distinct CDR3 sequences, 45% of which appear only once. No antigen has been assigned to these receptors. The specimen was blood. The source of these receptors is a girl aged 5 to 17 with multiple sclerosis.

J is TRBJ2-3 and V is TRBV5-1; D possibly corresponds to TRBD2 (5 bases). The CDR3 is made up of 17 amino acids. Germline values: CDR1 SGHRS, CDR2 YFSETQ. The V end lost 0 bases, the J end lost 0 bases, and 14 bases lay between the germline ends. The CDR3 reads CASSLAIGGSSTDTQYF. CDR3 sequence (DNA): TGCGCCAGCAGCTTGGCCATTGGAGGTTCTAGCACAGATACGCAGTATTTT. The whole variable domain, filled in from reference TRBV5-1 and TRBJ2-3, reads KAGVTQTPRYLIKTRGQQVTLSCSPISGHRSVSWYQQTPGQGLQFLFEYFSETQRNKGNFPGRFSGRQFSNSRSEMNVSTLELGDSALYLCASSLAIGGSSTDTQYFGPGTRLTVL.

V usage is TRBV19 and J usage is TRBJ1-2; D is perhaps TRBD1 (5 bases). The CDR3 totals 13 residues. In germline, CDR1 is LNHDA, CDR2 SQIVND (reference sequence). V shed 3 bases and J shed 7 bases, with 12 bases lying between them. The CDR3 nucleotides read TGTGCCAGTAGTATGGGACCCGCAGTTGGCTACACCTTC. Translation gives CASSMGPAVGYTF. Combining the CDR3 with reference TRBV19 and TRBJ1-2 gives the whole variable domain DGGITQSPKYLFRKEGQNVTLSCEQNLNHDAMYWYRQDPGQGLRLIYYSQIVNDFQKGDIAEGYSVSREKKESFPLTVTSAQKNPTAFYLCASSMGPAVGYTFGSGTRLTVV.

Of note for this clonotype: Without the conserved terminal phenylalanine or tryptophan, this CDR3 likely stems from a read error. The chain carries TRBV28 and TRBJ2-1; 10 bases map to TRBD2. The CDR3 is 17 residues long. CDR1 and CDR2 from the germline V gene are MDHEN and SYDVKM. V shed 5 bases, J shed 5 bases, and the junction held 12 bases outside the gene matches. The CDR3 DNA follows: TGTGCCAGCAGTCCCCTCATGATAGCGGGAGGTCACAATGAGCAGTTCGTC. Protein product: CASSPLMIAGGHNEQFV.

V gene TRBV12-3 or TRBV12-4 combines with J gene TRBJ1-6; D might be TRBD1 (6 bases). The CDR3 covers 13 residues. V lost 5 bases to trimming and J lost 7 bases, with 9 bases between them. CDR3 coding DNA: TGTGCCAGCAGTCACGGACAGAATTCACCCCTCCACTTT. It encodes CASSHGQNSPLHF.

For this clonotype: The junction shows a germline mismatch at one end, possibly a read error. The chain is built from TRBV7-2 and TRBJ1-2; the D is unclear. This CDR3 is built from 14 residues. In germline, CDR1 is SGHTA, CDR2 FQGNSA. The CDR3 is CASGLAGGNYGYTF. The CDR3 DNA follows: TGTGCCAGCGGCTTAGCAGGAGGGAACTATGGCTACACCTTC.

The CDR3 region is CASSFGTTTSDYGYTF. DNA of the CDR3: TGTGCCAGCAGCTTCGGGACAACAACCTCTGACTATGGCTACACCTTC. The rearrangement links TRBV6-2 or TRBV6-3 to TRBJ1-2, with D perhaps TRBD1 (6 bases). Trimming removed 6 bases from V and 3 bases from J, with 20 bases in between. From germline, CDR1 is MNHEY and CDR2 SVGEGT. This CDR3 region has 16 residues.

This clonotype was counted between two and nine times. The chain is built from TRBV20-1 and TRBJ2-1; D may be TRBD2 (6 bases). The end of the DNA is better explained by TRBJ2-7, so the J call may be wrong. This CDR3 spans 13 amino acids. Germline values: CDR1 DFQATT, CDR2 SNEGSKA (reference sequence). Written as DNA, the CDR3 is TGCAGTGCCTCGGGACTCCTATACAATGAGCAGTACTTC. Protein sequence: CSASGLLYNEQYF.

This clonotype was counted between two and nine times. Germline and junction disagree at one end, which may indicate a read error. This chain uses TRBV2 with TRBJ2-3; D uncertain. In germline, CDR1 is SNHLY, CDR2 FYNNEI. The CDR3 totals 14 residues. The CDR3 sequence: CGSSDPVSTDTQYF. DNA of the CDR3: TGTGGCAGCAGTGACCCGGTGAGCACAGATACGCAGTATTTT.

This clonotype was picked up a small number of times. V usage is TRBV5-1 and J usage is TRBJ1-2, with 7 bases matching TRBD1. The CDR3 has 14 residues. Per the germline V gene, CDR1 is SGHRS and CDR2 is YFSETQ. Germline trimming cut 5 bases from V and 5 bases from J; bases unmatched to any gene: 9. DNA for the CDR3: TGCGCCAGCAGTCCGACAGGGTTGGGTTATGGCTACACCTTC. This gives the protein CASSPTGLGYGYTF.

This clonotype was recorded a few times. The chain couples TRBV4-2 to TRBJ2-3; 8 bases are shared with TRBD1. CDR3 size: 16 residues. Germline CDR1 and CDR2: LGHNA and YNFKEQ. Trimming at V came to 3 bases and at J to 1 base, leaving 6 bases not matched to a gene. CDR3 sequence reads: CASSHVGQGGTDTQYF. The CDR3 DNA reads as TGTGCCAGCAGCCATGTCGGACAGGGAGGCACAGATACGCAGTATTTT.

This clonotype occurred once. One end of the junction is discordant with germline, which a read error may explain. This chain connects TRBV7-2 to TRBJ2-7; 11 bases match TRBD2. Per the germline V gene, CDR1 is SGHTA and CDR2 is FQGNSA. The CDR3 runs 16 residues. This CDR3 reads CARSHRLAGTLGEQYF. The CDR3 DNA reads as TGTGCCCGCAGCCATAGACTAGCGGGAACTTTAGGCGAGCAGTACTTC.

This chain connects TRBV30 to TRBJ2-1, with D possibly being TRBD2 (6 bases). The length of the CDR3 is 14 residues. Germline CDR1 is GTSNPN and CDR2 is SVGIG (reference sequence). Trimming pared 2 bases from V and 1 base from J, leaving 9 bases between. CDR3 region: CAWSTGGSYNEQFF. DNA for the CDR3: TGTGCCTGGAGTACCGGGGGATCCTACAATGAGCAGTTCTTC. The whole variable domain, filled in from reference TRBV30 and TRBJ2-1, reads SQTIHQWPATLVQPVGSPLSLECTVEGTSNPNLYWYRQAAGRGLQLLFYSVGIGQISSEVPQNLSASRPQDRQFILSSKKLLLSDSGFYLCAWSTGGSYNEQFFGPGTRLTVL.

The CDR3 sequence: CASTDSYSNQPQHF. The CDR3 region has the DNA TGTGCCAGCACGGACAGTTATAGCAATCAGCCCCAGCATTTT. The chain carries TRBV28 and TRBJ1-5; D is perhaps TRBD1 (6 bases). Germline V lookup: CDR1 MDHEN, CDR2 SYDVKM. This CDR3 is 14 amino acids long. V lost 7 bases to trimming and J lost 0 bases, with 10 bases between them.

CDR3 in DNA: TGCGCCAGCAGCCAAGGGATCGTGGCGGTATCCTACAATGAGCAGTTCTTC. Its translation is CASSQGIVAVSYNEQFF. This chain connects TRBV4-3 to TRBJ2-1; D is uncertain. This CDR3 has 17 residues. Germline-derived CDR1 and CDR2 are LGHNA and YSLEER. Trimming cost V 1 base and J 1 base, with 14 bases left between them.

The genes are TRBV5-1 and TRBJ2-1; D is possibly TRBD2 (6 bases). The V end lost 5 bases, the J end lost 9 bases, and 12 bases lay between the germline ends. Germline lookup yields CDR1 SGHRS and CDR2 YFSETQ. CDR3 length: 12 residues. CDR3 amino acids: CASSLQEGEQFF. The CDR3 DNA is TGCGCCAGCAGTCTCCAGGAGGGTGAGCAGTTCTTC.

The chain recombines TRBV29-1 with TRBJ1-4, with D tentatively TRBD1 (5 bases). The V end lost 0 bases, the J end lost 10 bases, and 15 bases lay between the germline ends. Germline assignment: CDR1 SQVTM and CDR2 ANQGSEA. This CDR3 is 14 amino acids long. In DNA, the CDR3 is TGCAGCGTTGAAGATGGGGGGGGGAGAGGAAAACTGTTTTTT. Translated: CSVEDGGGRGKLFF. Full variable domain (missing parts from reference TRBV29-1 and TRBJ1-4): SAVISQKPSRDICQRGTSLTIQCQVDSQVTMMFWYRQQPGQSLTLIATANQGSEATYESGFVIDKFPISRPNLTFSTLTVSNMSPEDSSIYLCSVEDGGGRGKLFFGSGTQLSVL.